The source of this T cell receptor beta chain is a study of blood T cell repertoires in COVID-19. Study background: Samples taken during acute and convalescent COVID-19 were collected in the United States, Italy and Spain. The cDNA or gDNA used as material had been derived from T cells, B-cell-depleted T cells, or PBMCs.

The germline V gene has CDR1 LGHDT and CDR2 YNNKEL (reference sequence). This CDR3 spans 16 amino acids. V was clipped by 1 base and J by 0 bases, with 10 bases between them. In the source study's methods: It was from reference gene primer amplification that nucleated cell counts were estimated. The data were produced by immunoSEQ multiplex PCR, yet TCRdb's version contains in-frame clones alone and is incomplete. The V and J calls and clone size are taken from that table; D and trimming were inferred from the DNA. The sample has 310,000 or so clones, 70% to 90% seen once; the top ten hold around 2.1%.

This chain uses TRBV3-1 (or the pseudogene TRBV3-2) with TRBJ1-5; D is perhaps TRBD1 (6 bases). The clonotype originates from a woman in her twenties or thirties who had recovered from COVID-19. Sequencing was done on a sample of peripheral blood. The CDR3 here is CASSQGQDYSNQPQHF. The DNA for the CDR3 is TGTGCCAGCAGCCAAGGACAGGATTATAGCAATCAGCCCCAGCATTTT.